This entry concerns a single T cell receptor (beta chain). What it recognizes is unknown. The data were produced by immunoSEQ multiplex PCR, yet TCRdb's version contains in-frame clones alone and is incomplete. The sample has about 99,000 clones, over 85% seen once. The sample belongs to a study of T cell responses to AZD1222 COVID-19 vaccine. Study-wide results and limits: At 160-218 and 743-854, vaccine-associated CD4 TCRs were dominant, and they spanned spike.

The CDR3 loop spans 13 amino acids. V was trimmed by 9 bases and J by 5 bases, leaving 14 bases between them. Germline loops: CDR1 SNHLY, CDR2 FYNNEI. The gene calls are TRBV2 and TRBJ1-3; TRBD1 is a possible D gene (5 bases). The sequence was collected from an adult in good health. The sequenced sample was peripheral blood, obtained on day 0 of AZD1222 vaccination. The CDR3 loop reads CASDPGPRNTIYF. The CDR3 nucleotides read TGTGCCAGTGACCCGGGGCCAAGAAACACCATATATTTT.